The entry below describes one T cell receptor (beta chain). This specimen belongs to a study of shared T cell receptors in the human thymus. Profiling relied on immunoSEQ multiplex PCR, and the TCRdb table lists in-frame clones only, not all of them. Of 700,000 or so clones in the sample, approximately 85% were seen once. CDR1 is MGHDK and CDR2 is SYGVNS in the germline V gene. The CDR3 loop spans 16 amino acids. These same data were also listed under a study on human thymus T cells. From that study: It was healthy Finnish infants having corrective surgery for congenital heart defects who were the donors. Thymus pieces cut out during corrective heart surgery were the tissue that was used. Unrelated individuals reportedly shared highly overlapping thymic TCR repertoires.

This chain joins TRBV25-1 and TRBJ2-5, with TRBD1 matching 8 bases. The J call may be incorrect, as the DNA end agrees better with TRBJ2-7. Sequencing used thymocytes. The origin of this receptor is a girl under three years old with a congenital heart defect. The CDR3 is CASSGGSGGFSYEQYF. The CDR3 region has the DNA TGTGCCAGCAGTGGGGGGTCAGGGGGCTTTTCCTACGAGCAGTACTTC.